What follows describes a single TCR beta chain. The target antigen is unknown. The entry originates in a study of Ad26.COV2.S vaccination and SARS-CoV-2 variants. Study as a whole: Ad26.COV2.S, an intramuscular injection, was given once or twice 56 days apart.

Study results and limitations: In vaccinated individuals, spike-specific CD8+ and CD4+ T cell responses reportedly displayed substantial breadth. People who got the vaccine or the placebo had similar non-spike TCR breadth.

Described treatment: around 19 received Ad26.COV2.S at low or high dose, single or two shots; about five received placebo; per-sample allocation not given. It was on day 63 after the first vaccine or placebo injection that samples were taken. This adult donor, from Boston, was 18-55 years old. The CDR3 is 13 residues long. Trimming took 5 bases from V and 7 from J, leaving 11 bases between them. The data were produced by immunoSEQ multiplex PCR, yet TCRdb's version contains in-frame clones alone and is incomplete. The table includes about 280,000 clones, roughly 86% detected once. The chain carries TRBV12-3 or TRBV12-4 and TRBJ2-2; D gene uncertain. This receptor was identified in a person between 18 and 59 years old who received the Ad26.COV2.S COVID-19 vaccine or a placebo. Source: peripheral blood, taken in a trial of Ad26.COV2.S vaccine versus placebo. The CDR3 bases are TGTGCCAGCAGTACCTTTAGTGGCGGGGAGCTGTTTTTT. Translating gives CASSTFSGGELFF.